These T cell receptor beta chains were read from a single sample in a study of PD-1 blockade in classical Hodgkin lymphoma. Assay: immunoSEQ multiplex PCR; the TCRdb copy retains only in-frame clones and omits some. The data contain 90,000 to 100,000 clones, about four fifths of them singletons. The sequencing here drew on peripheral blood mononuclear cells (PBMCs), taken before the second cycle of nivolumab. These receptors all come from a human donor with classical Hodgkin lymphoma. Both conserved end residues are part of each CDR3. The D gene is left open where the match is weak. The size entry is marked missing in some rows and otherwise reads once, few, many or a size class.

abundance: NA
j_gene: TRBJ1-4
d_gene: TRBD1
len: 14
v_gene: TRBV5-6
CDR3aa: CASSLRQGSEKLFF
CDR3nt: TGTGCCAGCAGCCTTAGACAGGGGAGTGAAAAACTGTTTTTT

abundance: NA
j_gene: TRBJ2-3
d_gene: TRBD2
len: 17
v_gene: TRBV19
CDR3aa: CASSIMASGGGTDTQYF
CDR3nt: TGTGCCAGTAGTATAATGGCTAGCGGAGGGGGCACAGATACGCAGTATTTT

abundance: NA
j_gene: TRBJ1-2
d_gene: NA
len: 12
v_gene: TRBV11-1
CDR3aa: CASSPQGNGYTF
CDR3nt: TGTGCCAGCAGTCCGCAGGGAAATGGCTACACCTTC

abundance: NA
j_gene: TRBJ2-2
d_gene: NA
len: 12
v_gene: TRBV7-6
CDR3aa: CASTVTGGELFF
CDR3nt: TGTGCCAGCACCGTAACGGGCGGGGAGCTGTTTTTT

abundance: NA
j_gene: TRBJ2-2
d_gene: NA
len: 15
v_gene: TRBV2
CDR3aa: CASTLTGTNTGELFF
CDR3nt: TGTGCCAGCACTCTTACAGGGACGAACACCGGGGAGCTGTTTTTT

abundance: NA
j_gene: TRBJ2-1
d_gene: NA
len: 14
v_gene: TRBV25-1
CDR3aa: CASSPPGSYNEQFF
CDR3nt: TGTGCCAGCAGTCCCCCCGGGAGCTACAATGAGCAGTTCTTC

abundance: NA
j_gene: TRBJ2-3
d_gene: NA
len: 13
v_gene: TRBV5-1
CDR3aa: CASSSADTDTQYF
CDR3nt: TGCGCCAGCAGCTCGGCTGACACAGATACGCAGTATTTT

abundance: NA
j_gene: TRBJ2-7
d_gene: NA
len: 12
v_gene: TRBV10-3
CDR3aa: CAISLNSYEQYF
CDR3nt: TGTGCCATCAGTTTAAACTCGTACGAGCAGTACTTC

abundance: NA
j_gene: TRBJ1-2
d_gene: NA
len: 13
v_gene: TRBV10-3
CDR3aa: CAISAQLNYGYTF
CDR3nt: TGTGCCATCAGTGCGCAGCTCAACTATGGCTACACCTTC

abundance: NA
j_gene: TRBJ1-4
d_gene: NA
len: 15
v_gene: TRBV6-1
CDR3aa: CASSYGVSLGEKLFF
CDR3nt: TGTGCCAGCAGCTACGGGGTTTCGTTAGGTGAAAAACTGTTTTTT

abundance: NA
j_gene: TRBJ2-7
d_gene: NA
len: 9
v_gene: TRBV6-1
CDR3aa: CASGVEQYF
CDR3nt: TGTGCCAGCGGTGTGGAGCAGTACTTC

abundance: NA
j_gene: TRBJ2-5
d_gene: NA
len: 15
v_gene: TRBV5-1
CDR3aa: CASGVGTQNQETQYF
CDR3nt: TGCGCCAGCGGGGTCGGGACTCAGAACCAAGAGACCCAGTACTTC

abundance: NA
j_gene: TRBJ2-1
d_gene: NA
len: 12
v_gene: TRBV7-2
CDR3aa: CASSRLSNEQFF
CDR3nt: TGTGCCAGCAGCCGACTGTCAAATGAGCAGTTCTTC

abundance: NA
j_gene: TRBJ2-1
d_gene: NA
len: 15
v_gene: TRBV10-3
CDR3aa: CAISESGHERNEQFF
CDR3nt: TGTGCCATCAGTGAGTCTGGACACGAGCGGAATGAGCAGTTCTTC

abundance: NA
j_gene: TRBJ2-5
d_gene: TRBD1
len: 14
v_gene: TRBV27
CDR3aa: CASNQDRAQETQYF
CDR3nt: TGTGCCAGCAATCAGGACAGGGCCCAAGAGACCCAGTACTTC

abundance: NA
j_gene: TRBJ2-7
d_gene: TRBD1
len: 15
v_gene: TRBV28
CDR3aa: CASSPPGQLSYEQYF
CDR3nt: TGTGCCAGCAGTCCTCCGGGACAGCTCTCCTACGAGCAGTACTTC

abundance: NA
j_gene: TRBJ2-1
d_gene: NA
len: 12
v_gene: TRBV6-5
CDR3aa: CASSYEGREQFF
CDR3nt: TGTGCCAGCAGTTATGAGGGTCGGGAGCAGTTCTTC

abundance: NA
j_gene: TRBJ2-1
d_gene: NA
len: 15
v_gene: TRBV7-9
CDR3aa: CASSTGPPGTNEQFF
CDR3nt: TGTGCCAGCAGTACGGGGCCTCCCGGGACCAATGAGCAGTTCTTC

abundance: once
j_gene: TRBJ2-7
d_gene: NA
len: 13
v_gene: TRBV2
CDR3aa: CASKGDSRYEQYF
CDR3nt: TGTGCCAGCAAGGGTGATAGCCGGTACGAGCAGTACTTC

abundance: once
j_gene: TRBJ2-1
d_gene: TRBD2
len: 15
v_gene: TRBV7-9
CDR3aa: CASSPFTAGEYEQFF
CDR3nt: TGTGCCAGCAGCCCATTTACGGCGGGAGAATACGAGCAGTTCTTC

abundance: NA
j_gene: TRBJ2-7
d_gene: NA
len: 15
v_gene: TRBV19
CDR3aa: CASSIGLRGLGEQYF
CDR3nt: TGTGCCAGTAGTATAGGGCTGCGGGGGCTCGGCGAGCAGTACTTC

abundance: NA
j_gene: TRBJ2-2
d_gene: TRBD2
len: 14
v_gene: TRBV28
CDR3aa: CASRPDGRAGELFF
CDR3nt: TGTGCCAGCAGACCCGACGGGAGGGCAGGGGAGCTGTTTTTT

abundance: NA
j_gene: TRBJ2-7
d_gene: TRBD2
len: 14
v_gene: TRBV11-2
CDR3aa: CASSPGGSSYEQYF
CDR3nt: TGTGCCAGCAGCCCAGGCGGGAGTTCCTACGAGCAGTACTTC

abundance: NA
j_gene: TRBJ2-7
d_gene: NA
len: 12
v_gene: TRBV6-1
CDR3aa: CASSEIPGVQYF
CDR3nt: TGTGCCAGCAGTGAAATCCCAGGGGTTCAGTACTTC